A selection of T cell receptor beta chains follows, all from one sample in a study of T cell responses to AZD1222 COVID-19 vaccine. This table comes from immunoSEQ multiplex PCR, and its TCRdb copy is limited to in-frame clones, with some not included. The table lists 150,000 to 200,000 clones, 85% to 95% of them singletons, with about 2.5% in the top ten. This sample comprised peripheral blood, obtained on day 0 of AZD1222 vaccination. The receptors were sampled from an adult in good health. Each CDR3 is given with its conserved first and last residue. D genes are given only for firm matches. Clone size is stated in some rows and not others, as once, few, many or a class when expanded.

cdr3_length j_call v_call d_call clone_size cdr3_aa cdr3_nt
10 TRBJ1-1 TRBV2 . once CASSVSEAFF TGTGCCAGCAGTGTTTCTGAAGCTTTCTTT
17 TRBJ2-1 TRBV18 TRBD1 . CASSPPFGTGSGSGQFF TGTGCCAGCTCACCACCATTTGGGACAGGTTCGGGTAGTGGGCAGTTCTTC
12 TRBJ1-2 TRBV2 . . CASSEWTRGYTF TGTGCCAGCAGTGAATGGACGAGGGGCTACACCTTC
12 TRBJ2-2 TRBV7-7 . . CASSPIPGELFF TGTGCCAGCAGCCCCATACCCGGGGAGCTGTTTTTT
12 TRBJ1-4 TRBV29-1 TRBD1 . CSGDRPTGELFF TGCAGCGGGGACAGACCGACCGGTGAACTGTTTTTT
15 TRBJ1-4 TRBV3-1/TRBV3-2 . . CASSQGTGPNEKLFF TGTGCCAGCAGCCAAGGCACAGGGCCAAATGAAAAACTGTTTTTT
13 TRBJ1-2 TRBV6-5 TRBD1 few CASSYLGQGAYTF TGTGCCAGCAGTTACTTGGGACAGGGAGCCTACACCTTC
16 TRBJ1-6 TRBV6-5 TRBD1 . CASSYPIGQGGSPLHF TGTGCCAGCAGTTACCCTATCGGACAGGGGGGCTCACCCCTCCACTTT
17 TRBJ2-5 TRBV18 . . CASSPVEGGIARETQYF TGTGCCAGCTCACCAGTCGAGGGCGGGATCGCACGAGAGACCCAGTACTTC
15 TRBJ2-2 TRBV4-1 TRBD1 . CASSSTGGATGELFF TGCGCCAGCAGCTCCACAGGGGGCGCAACCGGGGAGCTGTTTTTT
14 TRBJ2-1 TRBV19 . . CASSSLDSYNEQFF TGTGCCAGTAGTTCACTCGACAGCTACAATGAGCAGTTCTTC
16 TRBJ1-4 TRBV18 . . CASSPGSGATNEKLFF TGTGCCAGCTCACCGGGCTCGGGTGCAACTAATGAAAAACTGTTTTTT
14 TRBJ1-3 TRBV23-1 . . CASSQSCRRNTIYF TGCGCCAGCAGTCAATCTTGCCGGAGAAACACCATATATTTT
18 TRBJ2-5 TRBV4-1 TRBD1 . CASSQLGRQGRGQETQYF TGCGCCAGCAGCCAATTGGGGCGGCAGGGCAGGGGGCAAGAGACCCAGTACTTC
20 TRBJ2-3 TRBV3-1/TRBV3-2 TRBD2 . CASSQVVWWSGGEGRDTQYF TGTGCCAGCAGCCAAGTTGTGTGGTGGAGCGGGGGGGAGGGACGAGATACGCAGTATTTT
16 TRBJ2-5 TRBV2 TRBD1 . CASNNRGVDNQETQYF TGTGCCAGCAATAACAGGGGGGTTGATAACCAAGAGACCCAGTACTTC
17 TRBJ1-5 TRBV6-1 TRBD1 . CASSEAGRGLSNQPQHF TGTGCCAGCAGTGAAGCGGGAAGGGGGCTTAGCAATCAGCCCCAGCATTTT
15 TRBJ2-2 TRBV5-1 TRBD1 . CASSSGTGNTGELFF TGCGCCAGCAGCTCCGGGACAGGGAACACCGGGGAGCTGTTTTTT
14 TRBJ1-5 TRBV19 . . CATKSGRNNQPQHF TGTGCCACCAAATCGGGGCGGAACAATCAGCCCCAGCATTTT
11 TRBJ2-1 TRBV19 . . CASGSMDEQFF TGTGCCAGTGGGTCTATGGATGAGCAGTTCTTC
13 TRBJ1-3 TRBV6-5 . . CASSPNAGNTIYF TGTGCCAGCAGTCCGAACGCTGGAAACACCATATATTTT
15 TRBJ2-7 TRBV28 TRBD2 . CASRPGLAGVREQYF TGTGCCAGCAGACCAGGACTAGCGGGAGTGCGGGAGCAGTACTTC
14 TRBJ2-2 TRBV19 TRBD2 . CASMAGGNTGELFF TGTGCCAGTATGGCGGGGGGGAACACCGGGGAGCTGTTTTTT
12 TRBJ2-3 TRBV7-2 TRBD2 . CASSTLAGAQYF TGTGCCAGCAGCACGCTAGCGGGAGCGCAGTATTTT
14 TRBJ2-7 TRBV6-1 TRBD1 . CASSLTTGSYEQYF TGTGCCAGCAGTTTAACGACAGGGTCCTACGAGCAGTACTTC
12 TRBJ1-1 TRBV13 . . CASSRGSSEAFF TGTGCCAGCAGCCGAGGTAGTAGTGAAGCTTTCTTT
15 TRBJ1-4 TRBV19 TRBD1 . CASMAQGASNEKLFF TGTGCCAGTATGGCCCAGGGGGCTTCTAATGAAAAACTGTTTTTT
15 TRBJ2-6 TRBV28 . . CASSPSPSGANVLTF TGTGCCAGCAGCCCCAGTCCCTCTGGGGCCAACGTCCTGACTTTC
15 TRBJ1-1 TRBV7-9 TRBD1 . CASSSGQGAYTEAFF TGTGCCAGCAGCTCAGGACAGGGGGCTTACACTGAAGCTTTCTTT
15 TRBJ2-1 TRBV11-3 TRBD2 . CASSLGAGGGNEQFF TGTGCCAGCAGCTTAGGGGCGGGAGGCGGCAATGAGCAGTTCTTC
15 TRBJ1-2 TRBV9 . . CASSLRVGGNYGYTF TGTGCCAGCAGCCTTAGGGTCGGGGGTAACTATGGCTACACCTTC
15 TRBJ2-7 TRBV9 . . CASSVEAGISYEQYF TGTGCCAGCAGCGTAGAGGCAGGAATTTCCTACGAGCAGTACTTC
16 TRBJ1-5 TRBV4-1 TRBD1 . CASSQVGQGKGQPQHF TGCGCCAGCAGCCAAGTCGGACAGGGCAAGGGTCAGCCCCAGCATTTT
16 TRBJ2-7 TRBV4-3 TRBD1 . CASSQDRTGGQFVQYF TGCGCCAGCAGCCAAGATAGGACAGGGGGCCAGTTTGTGCAGTACTTC
13 TRBJ2-7 TRBV28 . . CASTNRVFGEQYF TGTGCCAGCACTAACAGGGTATTCGGTGAGCAGTACTTC
16 TRBJ2-2 TRBV2 . once CASSDRLVGGTGELFF TGTGCCAGCAGTGATCGGCTAGTAGGCGGCACCGGGGAGCTGTTTTTT
15 TRBJ2-7 TRBV27 . . CASSLSLGSSYEQYF TGTGCCAGCAGCCTTTCTCTCGGTAGCTCCTACGAGCAGTACTTC
16 TRBJ1-1 TRBV18 . . CASSPPQGTPSRGAFF TGTGCCAGCTCACCACCCCAGGGGACCCCAAGCAGGGGAGCTTTCTTT
14 TRBJ2-7 TRBV11-3 TRBD1 . CASSATGAAYEQYF TGTGCCAGCAGCGCGACAGGGGCAGCCTACGAGCAGTACTTC
15 TRBJ1-6 TRBV11-2 TRBD1 . CASSVLGQGTGPLHF TGTGCCAGCAGCGTCCTGGGACAGGGGACCGGGCCCCTCCACTTT
13 TRBJ1-6 TRBV19 . . CASSSDPNSPLHF TGTGCCAGTAGTTCCGACCCCAATTCACCCCTCCACTTT